This T cell receptor (beta chain) originates from a study of Ad26.COV2.S vaccination and SARS-CoV-2 variants. Study overall: Ad26.COV2.S shots went into the muscle once or twice, 56 days apart.

As to treatment: about 20 received Ad26.COV2.S at low or high dose, single or two shots; about 5 received placebo; per-sample allocation not given. Specimen acquisition occurred on day 63 following the initial vaccine or placebo injection. The table came from immunoSEQ multiplex PCR; TCRdb's copy has only in-frame clones and leaves some out. The sample lists a few hundred thousand clones, around 85% occurring once. A word on this clone: What it recognizes is unknown.

Overall study findings and caveats: In TCR breadth and depth analyses, total T cell responses may have been underestimated. Among vaccine recipients, spike-specific TCR breadth exceeded that of placebo recipients.

The sequenced sample was peripheral blood, obtained in a trial of Ad26.COV2.S vaccine versus placebo. This clonotype was sampled from a person aged 18-60 years who received the Ad26.COV2.S COVID-19 vaccine or a placebo.

The CDR3 loop reads CASKPTGRTEAFF. CDR3 coding DNA: TGTGCCAGCAAGCCAACAGGGAGGACTGAAGCTTTCTTT. The V gene is TRBV6-5, the J gene TRBJ1-1; perhaps TRBD1 as D (6 bases). V dropped 7 bases and J dropped 5 bases, with 14 bases sitting between them. CDR3 length equals 13 residues. The germline CDR1 and CDR2 sequences are MNHEY and SVGAGI.